The 29 T cell receptor beta chains listed next were all sequenced from one sample in a study of T-cell reconstitution after alpha-beta-depleted transplantation in children listed by TCRdb under 2016. The library relied on PCR. For sequencing, an Illumina HiSeq 2500 was employed. Molecular barcoding was employed in the preparation of TCR libraries, with unique molecular identifiers being used to normalize TCRbeta repertoire quantification. TCRdb trimmed the raw reads at Q25, called clones with MiXCR and kept productive beta chains. CDR3 protein sequences are deduplicated, and each keeps its most common genes and DNA. In this sample the table shows over 150,000 distinct CDR3 sequences, approximately 12% of which occur a single time. About 13% of the sample comes from the top ten. The treatment or condition label for this specimen denotes: allogeneic hematopoietic cell transplantation with graft depleted of TCRalphabeta T cells and CD19 B cells.

Sequencing used PBMCs, obtained before TCRalphabeta/CD19-depleted stem cell transplant. The origin of the receptors is a boy younger than 10 with acute myeloid leukemia, due to receive a stem cell transplant.

This clonotype was counted ten times or more. V usage is TRBV14 and J usage is TRBJ1-1; 7 nucleotides match TRBD1. CDR3 length: 18 amino acids. V was clipped by 0 bases and J by 1 base; unmatched bases: 11. In germline, CDR1 is SGHDN, CDR2 FVKESK. CDR3 region: CASSQDPVRQGPNTEAFF. CDR3 DNA: TGTGCCAGCAGCCAAGATCCGGTCCGACAGGGCCCGAACACTGAAGCTTTCTTT.

This clonotype was seen ten or more times. V and J are TRBV27 and TRBJ2-1; unclear D gene. V was trimmed by 3 bases and J by 0 bases, leaving 9 bases between them. This CDR3 has 15 amino acids. Germline V gives CDR1 MNHEY, CDR2 SMNVEV (reference sequence). The CDR3 region is CASSFSSYSYNEQFF. As DNA, the CDR3 is TGTGCCAGCAGTTTTAGCAGCTACTCCTACAATGAGCAGTTCTTC.

This clonotype was counted at least ten times. Here the CDR3 reads CASSYSRRWQGASYGYTF. Here the CDR3 DNA reads TGTGCCAGCAGTTACTCGCGTCGTTGGCAAGGCGCCTCCTATGGCTACACCTTC. The chain uses TRBV6-5 and TRBJ1-2; D ambiguous. V lost 0 bases to trimming and J lost 4 bases, with 21 bases between them. This CDR3 has 18 amino acids. The V gene's germline CDR1 is MNHEY and CDR2 SVGAGI.

In its sample, this clonotype was seen many times. The V gene is TRBV12-3 or TRBV12-4, the J gene TRBJ2-3; 10 positions match TRBD2. V lost 3 bases, J lost 4 bases, and 13 bases stayed unmatched. This CDR3 is 18 amino acids long. The chain's CDR3 is CASSFRVAGGLKSDTQYF. The CDR3 region has the DNA TGTGCCAGCAGTTTTCGGGTAGCGGGGGGTCTGAAATCAGATACGCAGTATTTT.

The chain links TRBV28 to TRBJ1-2; D is possibly TRBD1 (5 bases). Trimming shortened V by 11 bases and J by 4 bases, and 14 bases separated the two germline ends. The CDR3 loop spans 12 amino acids. CDR1 and CDR2 from the germline V gene are MDHEN and SYDVKM. The chain's CDR3 is CACSTATYGYTF. CDR3 DNA sequence: TGTGCCTGTTCGACAGCCACCTATGGCTACACCTTC.

This clonotype was seen repeatedly, ten times or more. This sequence joins TRBV6-1 and TRBJ1-2; D is unclear. The CDR3 sequence is 13 residues long. Germline CDR1 reads MNHNS; CDR2 reads SASEGT. Trimming pared 1 base from V and 4 bases from J, leaving 7 bases between. The CDR3 DNA follows: TGTGCCAGCAGTGAAGGCACAACCTATGGCTACACCTTC. Protein sequence: CASSEGTTYGYTF.

This clonotype was counted ten times or more. This sequence joins TRBV5-1 and TRBJ2-1, with D perhaps matching TRBD1 (6 bases). Deletions cut 0 bases from V and 7 bases from J, with 14 bases between. The CDR3 extends over 15 amino acids. Germline CDR1 SGHRS, CDR2 YFSETQ. The CDR3 nucleotides read TGCGCCAGCAGCTTGGCGGTGCAGGGGATAAATGAGCAGTTCTTC. Its protein is CASSLAVQGINEQFF.

This clonotype was seen at least ten times. This chain joins TRBV11-2 and TRBJ1-6, with TRBD1 matching 7 bases. CDR1 is SGHAT, CDR2 FQNNGV, per germline. V dropped 5 bases and J dropped 6; count of bases not matched to a gene: 7. The CDR3 covers 15 residues. CDR3 nucleotide sequence: TGTGCCAGCAGCCCTCTGACAGGGCTTAATTCACCCCTCCACTTT. Encoded protein: CASSPLTGLNSPLHF.

This clonotype was seen repeatedly, ten times or more. The chain carries TRBV5-5 and TRBJ2-5; TRBD1 agrees at 8 bases. The CDR3 runs to 16 residues. Germline CDR1 and CDR2: SGHKS and YYEKEE (reference sequence). Trimming removed 5 bases from V and 4 bases from J; junction bases left unmatched: 13. CDR3 nucleotide sequence: TGTGCCAGCAGACGGACCGGCAGGGGGCGCGGAGAGACCCAGTACTTC. It codes for CASRRTGRGRGETQYF.

In its sample, this clonotype was seen many times. The chain links TRBV5-1 to TRBJ1-3; D unresolved. The V gene's germline CDR1 is SGHRS and CDR2 YFSETQ. There are 17 residues in the CDR3. Trimming cost V 1 base and J 0 bases, with 14 bases left between them. CDR3 DNA: TGCGCCAGCAGCTTGCCCCAGCTAACGGGCTCTGGAAACACCATATATTTT. Protein sequence: CASSLPQLTGSGNTIYF.

In this sample, this clonotype turned up many times. CDR3: CSVERTMNTEAFF. In DNA form, the CDR3 reads TGCAGCGTTGAGAGGACTATGAACACTGAAGCTTTCTTT. The rearrangement links TRBV29-1 to TRBJ1-1; no clear D. Germline V CDR1 and CDR2: SQVTM, ANQGSEA. CDR3 length: 13 residues. Trimming took off 3 bases at V and 0 bases at J, with 8 bases between the two ends.

The V and J genes are TRBV7-3 and TRBJ2-5; D is possibly TRBD1 or TRBD2 (5 bases each). The CDR3 is 13 residues long. CDR1 and CDR2 (germline): SGHTA, FQGTGA. Trimming cost V 5 bases and J 5 bases, with 12 bases left between them. The CDR3 is CASSRDPEETQYF. The CDR3 bases are TGTGCCAGCAGCCGGGACCCGGAGGAGACCCAGTACTTC.

This clonotype has a count of ten or more. This chain uses TRBV28 with TRBJ2-5, with a weak D call TRBD2 (5 bases). Per the germline V gene, CDR1 is MDHEN and CDR2 is SYDVKM. Trimming removed 1 base from V and 2 bases from J, with 11 bases in between. The CDR3 is 15 amino acids. The CDR3 region is CASSLFLADQETQYF. CDR3 coding DNA: TGTGCCAGCAGTTTATTCCTAGCCGATCAAGAGACCCAGTACTTC. Variable domain in full (rest from reference TRBV28 and TRBJ2-5): DVKVTQSSRYLVKRTGEKVFLECVQDMDHENMFWYRQDPGLGLRLIYFSYDVKMKEKGDIPEGYSVSREKKERFSLILESASTNQTSMYLCASSLFLADQETQYFGPGTRLLVL.

The chain carries TRBV20-1 and TRBJ2-7; D possibly uses TRBD1 or TRBD2 (6 bases each). Per germline, CDR1 DFQATT and CDR2 SNEGSKA (reference sequence). This CDR3 spans 14 amino acids. Deletions cut 6 bases from V and 4 bases from J, with 19 bases between. The CDR3 reads CSATGTEGGYEQYF. The CDR3 nucleotides read TGCAGTGCGACCGGGACCGAGGGGGGTTACGAGCAGTACTTC.

Ten or more counts support this clonotype. J is TRBJ2-1 and V is TRBV5-4, with a possible D match to TRBD2 (6 bases). CDR3 size: 14 residues. In germline, CDR1 is SGHNT, CDR2 YYREEE (reference sequence). Trimming pared 4 bases from V and 8 bases from J, leaving 16 bases between. As DNA, the CDR3 is TGTGCCAGCAGCGCCCGACTAGGGGCCTATGAGCAGTTCTTC. This sequence encodes CASSARLGAYEQFF.

This clonotype was picked up many times. The chain has TRBV5-5 and TRBJ1-6; TRBD1 is a possible D gene (6 bases). Germline V gene lookup returns CDR1 SGHKS and CDR2 YYEKEE (reference sequence). The length of the CDR3 is 15 residues. Trimming shortened V by 0 bases and J by 10 bases, and 14 bases separated the two germline ends. The CDR3 is CASSLVGAGRSPLHF. As DNA, the CDR3 is TGTGCCAGCAGCTTGGTGGGGGCAGGGCGATCACCCCTCCACTTT.

In its sample, this clonotype was seen many times. The chain links TRBV5-1 to TRBJ1-6, with D possibly matching TRBD1 (5 bases). Trimming pared 2 bases from V and 8 bases from J, leaving 5 bases between. Per the germline V gene, CDR1 is SGHRS and CDR2 is YFSETQ. The CDR3 covers 12 residues. Here the CDR3 reads CASSLGDSPLHF. The DNA of the CDR3 is TGCGCCAGCAGCTTAGGGGATTCACCCCTCCACTTT.

This clonotype came up many times. This rearrangement joins TRBV4-1 to TRBJ2-2, with D possibly matching TRBD2 (6 bases). V gave up 1 base and J gave up 7 bases, with 19 bases separating them. Germline CDR1 is MGHRA and CDR2 is YSYEKL. This CDR3 is 17 amino acids long. The CDR3 is CASSQGPRGIRGGELFF. Written as DNA, the CDR3 is TGCGCCAGCAGCCAAGGTCCCCGCGGGATCCGGGGCGGGGAGCTGTTTTTT.

This clonotype was observed at least ten times. The rearrangement links TRBV5-1 to TRBJ2-1; tentatively, D is TRBD2 (6 bases). The CDR3 sequence is 14 residues long. Per the germline V gene, CDR1 is SGHRS and CDR2 is YFSETQ. Trimming shortened V by 5 bases and J by 1 base, and 10 bases separated the two germline ends. The CDR3 DNA follows: TGCGCCAGCAGTGACGGGAGTTCCTACAATGAGCAGTTCTTC. It yields the protein CASSDGSSYNEQFF.

This clonotype was detected a few times. The rearrangement uses TRBV14 and TRBJ2-7, with TRBD1 matching over 7 bases. CDR1 and CDR2 (germline): SGHDN, FVKESK. Trimming took 5 bases from V and 3 from J; bases not matched to a gene: 10. This CDR3 spans 15 amino acids. The CDR3 reads CASSTSTGLIYEQYF. The CDR3 nucleotides are TGTGCCAGCAGCACCTCGACAGGGCTGATCTACGAGCAGTACTTC.

This clonotype was counted ten times or more. This sequence joins TRBV29-1 and TRBJ2-7; the D is unclear. V was pared by 0 bases and J by 0 bases, with 15 bases between. The CDR3 totals 16 residues. Germline values: CDR1 SQVTM, CDR2 ANQGSEA. The DNA of the CDR3 is TGCAGCGTTGAAGACCCCAGGAGCGAGAGCTCCTACGAGCAGTACTTC. Encoded protein: CSVEDPRSESSYEQYF.

This clonotype was observed at least ten times. This rearrangement joins TRBV9 to TRBJ2-1, with 13 bases lining up with TRBD2. Trimming at V came to 6 bases and at J to 8 bases, leaving 14 bases not matched to a gene. The CDR3 spans 17 residues. CDR1 and CDR2 (germline): SGDLS, YYNGEE. The CDR3 protein is CASTSRQAGLAGDEQFF. As DNA, the CDR3 is TGTGCCAGCACGTCCCGCCAAGCCGGACTAGCGGGAGATGAGCAGTTCTTC.

This clonotype was picked up many times. This chain links TRBV6-5 with TRBJ2-5; 7 nucleotides match TRBD1. The CDR3 consists of 12 residues. Germline V gene lookup returns CDR1 MNHEY and CDR2 SVGAGI. V was clipped by 10 bases and J by 2 bases; unmatched bases: 4. The CDR3 coding sequence is TGTGCCACCCGGGACAGTCAAGAGACCCAGTACTTC. Its protein is CATRDSQETQYF.

This clonotype was detected many times. The J gene is TRBJ2-7, the V gene TRBV6-1; 8 positions agree with TRBD1. Looked up from germline, CDR1 is MNHNS and CDR2 is SASEGT. This CDR3 spans 16 amino acids. Losses at the gene ends were 6 bases for V and 2 bases for J; bases not matched to a gene: 12. The CDR3 sequence: CASSRTGMGVPYEQYV. As DNA, the CDR3 is TGTGCCAGCAGCCGGACAGGGATGGGGGTACCCTACGAGCAGTACGTC.

This clonotype was seen ten or more times. This chain links TRBV5-1 with TRBJ1-1, with D possibly TRBD1 on 6 matching bases. V was cut by 4 bases and J by 5 bases, with 18 bases left in between. CDR1 is SGHRS, CDR2 YFSETQ, per germline. The CDR3 is made up of 15 amino acids. The CDR3 nucleotides are TGCGCCAGCAGCCTCGGTGAGGGGGGCGGTACTGAAGCTTTCTTT. This encodes CASSLGEGGGTEAFF.

This clonotype appeared many times. This chain uses TRBV20-1 with TRBJ2-5, with TRBD2 matching over 9 bases. CDR3 size: 16 residues. J was trimmed by 0 bases and V by 5 bases; bases with no gene match: 10. Germline V lookup: CDR1 DFQATT, CDR2 SNEGSKA (reference sequence). In DNA, the CDR3 is TGCAGTGCTGCCGAGGGTAGCGGGAGAGACCAAGAGACCCAGTACTTC. Protein product: CSAAEGSGRDQETQYF.

This clonotype was detected ten times or more. The rearrangement uses TRBV7-6 and TRBJ2-5; the D is unclear. This CDR3 comprises 15 residues. Germline lookup yields CDR1 SGHVS and CDR2 FNYEAQ. V was shortened by 5 bases and J by 5 bases, with 18 bases between the two germline ends. CDR3 bases: TGTGCCAGCAGCCCCACCCTCGTGGGGATGGAGACCCAGTACTTC. Amino acids: CASSPTLVGMETQYF.

Ten or more counts support this clonotype. The chain joins TRBV20-1 to TRBJ1-4, with D perhaps TRBD1 (6 bases). CDR1 is DFQATT, CDR2 SNEGSKA, per germline (reference sequence). This CDR3 contains 14 residues. V dropped 6 bases and J dropped 7 bases, with 18 bases sitting between them. For the CDR3, the DNA is TGCAGTGCGGCGGGGGCAGTCCCCGTTGAAAAACTGTTTTTT. Amino acids: CSAAGAVPVEKLFF.

This clonotype has ten or more counts. The chain joins TRBV15 to TRBJ2-1, with 7 bases fitting TRBD2. V shed 2 bases and J 0 bases; nucleotides not matched to a gene: 7. CDR1 is LNHNV, CDR2 YYDKDF, per germline (reference sequence). CDR3 length: 17 amino acids. The CDR3 sequence is CATSRSASGASYNEQFF. The CDR3 nucleotides read TGTGCCACCAGCAGATCCGCGAGCGGGGCCTCCTACAATGAGCAGTTCTTC. Supplemented by reference TRBV15 and TRBJ2-1, the full variable domain reads DAMVIQNPRYQVTQFGKPVTLSCSQTLNHNVMYWYQQKSSQAPKLLFHYYDKDFNNEADTPDNFQSRRPNTSFCFLDIRSPGLGDTAMYLCATSRSASGASYNEQFFGPGTRLTVL.